This TCR beta chain appears in the sequencing data of a study of Ad26.COV2.S vaccination and SARS-CoV-2 variants. The V end lost 0 bases, the J end lost 7 bases, and 7 bases lay between the germline ends. Looked up from germline, CDR1 is MNHEY and CDR2 is SVGAGI. The CDR3 consists of 13 residues. Sequencing used immunoSEQ multiplex PCR; TCRdb keeps in-frame clones, though not all of them. The data contain approximately 400,000 clones, just over 90% of them singletons. The source is a human donor who had recovered from COVID-19. V usage is TRBV6-5 and J usage is TRBJ2-1, with unresolved D. The sample here was peripheral blood, taken after recovery from COVID-19. CDR3 bases: TGTGCCAGCAGTTACTCGACCGTAAATGAGCAGTTCTTC. Its protein product is CASSYSTVNEQFF.